This T cell receptor beta chain is drawn from a study of T cells in Graves' hyperthyroidism and ophthalmopathy. This CDR3 is built from 12 residues. V was clipped by 5 bases and J by 10 bases, with 14 bases between them. The investigators amplified TCR beta CDR3 regions from RNA transcripts. An initial round of RT-PCR targeting the TCR CDR3 relied on the HTBI primer set. TCRdb passed the multiplex PCR reads through MiXCR, listing each CDR3 protein once. This repertoire shows about 550,000 distinct CDR3 sequences, around 21% found once; its top ten account for approximately 25%. The sample holds many counts of this clonotype.

This chain links TRBV12-3 or TRBV12-4 with TRBJ1-1; D gene unclear. Sequencing input: blood. The source of this sequence is a man aged 18 to 35 with Graves' hyperthyroidism. Here the CDR3 reads CASSRAGRGAFF. CDR3 nucleotide sequence: TGTGCCAGCAGTCGGGCAGGCCGAGGAGCTTTCTTT.